The T cell receptor (beta chain) described here comes from a study of PD-1 blockade in mismatch repair-deficient tumors. V was cut by 7 bases and J by 6 bases, with 7 bases left in between. The CDR3 sequence is 10 residues long. Germline CDR1 reads SGHTA; CDR2 reads FQGNSA. Mismatch repair deficiency was confirmed in all patients, by PCR or immunohistochemistry. The TCR-sequenced patients were three responders to pembrolizumab. Assay: immunoSEQ multiplex PCR; the TCRdb copy retains only in-frame clones and omits some. The sample carries around 52,000 clones, 65% to 85% recorded once. The receptor was isolated from an adult with mismatch repair-deficient cancer. The chain carries TRBV7-2 and TRBJ2-7; D gene unclear. This material consisted of peripheral blood, taken 20 weeks after starting pembrolizumab. In DNA, the CDR3 is TGTGCCAGCACCCCGTTCGAGCAGTACTTC. This encodes CASTPFEQYF. The variable domain in full, with the rest retrieved from reference TRBV7-2 and TRBJ2-7, is GAGVSQSPSNKVTEKGKDVELRCDPISGHTALYWYRQSLGQGLEFLIYFQGNSAPDKSGLPSDRFSAERTGGSVSTLTIQRTQQEDSAVYLCASTPFEQYFGPGTRLTVT.